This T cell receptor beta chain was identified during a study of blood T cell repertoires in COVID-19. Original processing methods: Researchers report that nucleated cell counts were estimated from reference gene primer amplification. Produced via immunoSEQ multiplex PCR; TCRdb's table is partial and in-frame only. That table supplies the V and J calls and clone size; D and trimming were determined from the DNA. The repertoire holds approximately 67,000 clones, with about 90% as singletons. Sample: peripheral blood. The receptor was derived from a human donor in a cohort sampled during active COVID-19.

The CDR3 region has the DNA TGTGCCAGCAGCGTAGCGGCGGGCTCAGGGACCCAGTACTTC. Translation: CASSVAAGSGTQYF. This sequence joins TRBV9 and TRBJ2-5; D may be TRBD2 (5 bases). Germline loops: CDR1 SGDLS, CDR2 YYNGEE. Trimming stripped 0 bases from V and 7 bases from J, with 13 bases between. The CDR3 is 14 residues long.